The present T cell receptor (beta chain) was sequenced within a study of shared clonotypes between healthy human individuals. The overall study: Sampling drew on donors who were a couple of women and a few men aged 18 to 49.

CD45RO negativity and positive selection for CCR7 defined naive CD8 cells, a population that excluded terminally differentiated effector memory CD45RA+ cells. Every subset had its genomic DNA shared out evenly among several immunoSEQ plates. The repertoire was sequenced with immunoSEQ multiplex PCR; TCRdb's copy has only in-frame clones and lacks some. The sample lists about 680,000 clones, just over 90% occurring once. This receptor was identified in a man aged 30-40 years in good health. The specimen sequenced was naive CD8+ T cells sorted from blood.

CDR3: CSVRLAGEGETQYF. The DNA for the CDR3 is TGCAGCGTAAGACTAGCGGGAGAGGGAGAGACCCAGTACTTC. The chain recombines TRBV29-1 with TRBJ2-5; 12 bases fit TRBD2. Germline CDR1 and CDR2: SQVTM and ANQGSEA. V gave up 6 bases and J gave up 4 bases; unmatched junction bases: 6. The CDR3 is 14 amino acids. The variable domain in full, with the rest retrieved from reference TRBV29-1 and TRBJ2-5, is SAVISQKPSRDICQRGTSLTIQCQVDSQVTMMFWYRQQPGQSLTLIATANQGSEATYESGFVIDKFPISRPNLTFSTLTVSNMSPEDSSIYLCSVRLAGEGETQYFGPGTRLLVL.